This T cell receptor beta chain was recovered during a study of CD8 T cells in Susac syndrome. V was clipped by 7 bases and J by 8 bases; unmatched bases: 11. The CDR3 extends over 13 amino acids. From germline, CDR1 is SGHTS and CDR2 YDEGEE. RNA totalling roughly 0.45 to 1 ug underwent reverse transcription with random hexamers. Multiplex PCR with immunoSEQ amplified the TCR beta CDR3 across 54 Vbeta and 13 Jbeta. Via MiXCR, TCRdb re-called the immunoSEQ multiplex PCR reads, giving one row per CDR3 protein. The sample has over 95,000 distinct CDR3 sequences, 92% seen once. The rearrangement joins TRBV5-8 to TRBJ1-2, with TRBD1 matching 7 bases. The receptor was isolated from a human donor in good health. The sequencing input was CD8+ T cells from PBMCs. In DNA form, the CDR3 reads TGTGCCAGCTCCGCCGACAGGGAAGTAGGCTACACCTTC. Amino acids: CASSADREVGYTF.